This T cell receptor beta chain was sequenced for a study of CD8 T cells in ankylosing spondylitis. The CDR3 contains 15 residues. CDR1 is MDHEN and CDR2 is SYDVKM in the germline V gene. The V gene lost 5 bases and the J gene lost 1 base, with 13 bases spanning the gap. Remarks on this clonotype: What it recognizes is unknown.

General study results and limits: Previously reported in reactive arthritis synovial fluid and blood were some of the motif variants. Disease-linked clones bore a CD8+ phenotype, appearing relatively rarely in peripheral blood. The study looked at matched synovial fluid samples from ankylosing spondylitis patients. Disease-linked clones were reported to be significantly enriched there.

TCRdb re-called the 5' RACE reads with MiXCR, one entry per CDR3 protein. The table lists over 100,000 distinct CDR3 sequences, over 6% of them singletons, with more than 10% in the top ten. V usage is TRBV28 and J usage is TRBJ2-3; D gene ambiguous. The sequenced material came from blood, either unsorted or a sorted T cell fraction (not recorded which). This TCR came from a male donor with ankylosing spondylitis or in good health (not recorded which). The CDR3 region is CASSEYLQGTDTQYF. The CDR3 coding sequence is TGTGCCAGCAGTGAGTACTTGCAGGGCACAGATACGCAGTATTTT.